A selection of T cell receptor beta chains follows, all from one sample in a study of post-analysis software for immune sequencing data. TCRdb passed the PCR reads through MiXCR, listing each CDR3 protein once. Seen here are about 620,000 distinct CDR3 sequences, 40% to 50% observed once, and the top ten hold 1.5% to 2%. The material sequenced was blood. The receptor source for this set is a girl under 18 with multiple sclerosis. The conserved cysteine and the conserved F or W are not part of the CDR3 here. D genes are given only for firm matches. Clone size is not always given. Where it is, it says once, few, many or a class for expanded clones.

J | D | V | size | CDR3
TRBJ1-1 | . | TRBV4-2 | . | ASSLSTTGSTEAF
. | . | TRBV6-5 | . | ASSGVGSYNEQY
. | . | TRBV4-1 | once | ASSGVGRGETQY
TRBJ2-3 | TRBD2 | TRBV7-8 | few | ASSLAPSGRDTDTQY
TRBJ2-7 | TRBD1 | TRBV7-8 | . | ASSMTGDHEQY
TRBJ2-1 | . | TRBV20-1 | . | SASRDYEQF
TRBJ1-2 | . | TRBV4-1 | few | ASSQDWPGGNYYGYT
TRBJ2-1 | TRBD2 | TRBV10-3 | . | AISLAGDGYNEQF
TRBJ2-3 | TRBD2 | TRBV10-3 | . | VISRLAGRHTQY
TRBJ1-5 | . | TRBV28 | once | AGGKQISNQPQH
TRBJ2-1 | . | TRBV11-3 | few | ASSLTPTGHEQF
TRBJ1-5 | TRBD1 | TRBV12-3/TRBV12-4 | . | ASSPGDRVGQPQH
TRBJ2-7 | TRBD1 | TRBV28 | . | ASRRPGQPSYEQY
TRBJ2-7 | . | TRBV29-1 | . | SVARGTSYEQY
TRBJ1-1 | . | TRBV20-1 | once | SAREYRAIYTEAF
TRBJ2-7 | TRBD1 | TRBV10-3 | . | AISESTRGQGYEQY
TRBJ1-4 | . | TRBV10-3 | . | AISESPGWGEKLF
TRBJ2-1 | TRBD2 | TRBV10-3 | few | AISESGTSGRVSYNEQF
TRBJ2-1 | . | TRBV7-9 | few | ASSLGRARYNEQF
. | . | TRBV6-1 | few | ASINQGYDEQY
TRBJ2-1 | . | TRBV20-1 | . | SASLVKGGYEQF
TRBJ1-2 | . | TRBV7-2 | . | ASSPRDTAPYGDT
TRBJ1-5 | . | TRBV5-1 | . | ASSLARGGDGNQPQH
TRBJ1-2 | TRBD1 | TRBV6-6 | . | ASTLRSGTVYGYT
. | . | TRBV29-1 | . | SVNGQGRFSEQY
TRBJ2-1 | TRBD2 | TRBV29-1 | once | SVGRLAVTYNEQF
TRBJ1-5 | . | TRBV2 | . | ASSARTPNSNQPQH
TRBJ1-2 | TRBD1 | TRBV7-9 | . | ASRQTGQGAAGYT
TRBJ2-1 | TRBD2 | TRBV5-6 | . | ACSLAGVWNEQF
. | TRBD2 | TRBV9 | . | ASSVDLWLAGFYEQY
TRBJ2-1 | TRBD2 | TRBV5-1 | . | ASSLGTSLPNEQF
TRBJ1-5 | . | TRBV4-2 | . | ASSQDGWGNQPQH
TRBJ2-7 | . | TRBV28 | . | ASGNQGPYEQY
TRBJ2-3 | . | TRBV20-1 | . | SARRGGSTDTQY
TRBJ2-6 | . | TRBV5-1 | once | ASSLAWIAGANVLT
TRBJ2-7 | . | TRBV12-3/TRBV12-4 | few | ASSFDRYEQY
. | TRBD1 | TRBV5-1 | . | ASRVGTGEIEQY
TRBJ2-4 | TRBD1 | TRBV20-1 | few | SGRQGAGENIQY
TRBJ1-5 | . | TRBV19 | . | ASTFDLGGRQPQH
TRBJ2-1 | TRBD1 | TRBV6-6 | . | ASSYFRQGANNEQF
TRBJ1-2 | . | TRBV29-1 | . | SVNQGSTYGYT
. | . | TRBV5-1 | . | ASSLEQAKGETQY
TRBJ2-7 | TRBD1 | TRBV4-1 | . | ASSQDGTGATYEQY
TRBJ2-3 | TRBD1 | TRBV6-6 | . | ASSYPGGLSDTQY
TRBJ2-5 | . | TRBV6-8 | . | ASREAQETQY
TRBJ1-2 | . | TRBV12-3/TRBV12-4 | . | ASSWDTHGYGYT
TRBJ2-7 | TRBD1 | TRBV6-1 | few | ASSPSGTASYEQY
TRBJ1-2 | . | TRBV6-1 | . | ASTHLRGVGFNRTYGYT
TRBJ2-1 | . | TRBV11-2 | . | ASSLSRGNSYNEQF
TRBJ2-3 | TRBD1 | TRBV9 | . | ASSVRQGADTQY
TRBJ2-5 | . | TRBV2 | . | ASSDLYQETQY
TRBJ2-3 | TRBD2 | TRBV7-2 | . | ASSFGTSGVGEDTQY
TRBJ2-5 | TRBD1 | TRBV5-1 | few | ASSLGTGVETQY
TRBJ2-7 | . | TRBV29-1 | . | SFRGSAQY
TRBJ2-5 | TRBD1 | TRBV29-1 | . | SLGQGRETQY
TRBJ2-1 | . | TRBV6-5 | few | ASSYSDASSYNEQF
TRBJ2-6 | TRBD1 | TRBV12-3/TRBV12-4 | . | ASSFGTGSPGANVLT
TRBJ2-5 | . | TRBV7-9 | few | ASSPGQRIETQY